The T cell receptor beta chain described here comes from a study of T cells of healthy individuals. TCRdb redid the calling of the 5' RACE reads with MiXCR, one entry per CDR3 protein. Among tens of thousands of distinct CDR3 sequences listed, roughly 14% were seen once. In germline, CDR1 is SGHRS, CDR2 YFSETQ. This CDR3 comprises 14 residues. The V and J ends lost 4 bases and 2 bases respectively, with 12 bases between them. The chain employs TRBV5-1 and TRBJ1-1; maybe TRBD1 (5 bases). This TCR was sampled from a human donor in good health. CDR3 amino acids: CASSLRDPNTEAFF. The DNA of the CDR3 is TGCGCCAGCAGCCTCCGGGACCCCAACACTGAAGCTTTCTTT.